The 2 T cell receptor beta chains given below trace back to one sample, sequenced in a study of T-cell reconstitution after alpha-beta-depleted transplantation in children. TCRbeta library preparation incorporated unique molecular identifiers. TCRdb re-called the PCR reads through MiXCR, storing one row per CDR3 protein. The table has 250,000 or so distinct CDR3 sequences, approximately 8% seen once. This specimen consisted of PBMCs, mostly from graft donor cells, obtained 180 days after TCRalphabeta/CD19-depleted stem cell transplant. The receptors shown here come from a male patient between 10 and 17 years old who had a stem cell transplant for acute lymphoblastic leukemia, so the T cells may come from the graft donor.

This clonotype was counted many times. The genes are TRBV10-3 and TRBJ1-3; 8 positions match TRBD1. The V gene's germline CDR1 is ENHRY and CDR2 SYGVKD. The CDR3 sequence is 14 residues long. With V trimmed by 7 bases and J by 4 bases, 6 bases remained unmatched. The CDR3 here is CAITPRTGGNTIYF. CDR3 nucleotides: TGTGCCATCACCCCAAGGACAGGGGGAAACACCATATATTTT.

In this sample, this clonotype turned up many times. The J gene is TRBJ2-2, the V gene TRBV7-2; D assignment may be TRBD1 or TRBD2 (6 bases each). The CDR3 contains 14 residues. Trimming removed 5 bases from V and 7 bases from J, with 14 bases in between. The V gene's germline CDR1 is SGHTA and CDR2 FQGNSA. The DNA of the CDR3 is TGTGCCAGCAGCCTACTACAGGGAGGCGGGGAGCTGTTTTTT. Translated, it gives CASSLLQGGGELFF.